A single sample gave rise to the 27 T cell receptor beta chains below, sequenced in a study of T cell changes during pregnancy in multiple sclerosis. Generated by immunoSEQ multiplex PCR, the TCRdb table keeps only in-frame clones and is missing some. Seen here are about 62,000 clones, approximately 93% observed once, and the top ten hold about 3%. This material consisted of CD8+ T cells from peripheral blood mononuclear cells, taken in the second trimester of pregnancy. The receptor set was obtained from a female donor with multiple sclerosis, enrolled in a pregnancy study.

V gene TRBV20-1 combines with J gene TRBJ2-1; unclear D gene. Trimming shortened V by 5 bases and J by 1 base, and 3 bases separated the two germline ends. The CDR3 runs 11 residues. Germline V lookup: CDR1 DFQATT, CDR2 SNEGSKA (reference sequence). DNA for the CDR3: TGCAGTGCTCCATCCTACAATGAGCAGTTCTTC. Amino acid sequence: CSAPSYNEQFF.

A single count supports this clone. CDR3 protein: CASSFGLADNEQFF. CDR3 nucleotides: TGTGCCAGCAGTTTCGGACTAGCGGACAATGAGCAGTTCTTC. The V call is TRBV28, the J call TRBJ2-1, with 10 bases identical to TRBD2. The CDR3 is 14 amino acids. J lost 5 bases, V lost 3 bases, and 1 base had no gene match. CDR1 and CDR2 from the germline V gene are MDHEN and SYDVKM.

The chain recombines TRBV7-8 with TRBJ2-1; 8 nucleotides align to TRBD2. CDR1 is SGHVS, CDR2 FQNEAQ, per germline. The CDR3 totals 16 residues. With 4 bases clipped from V and 5 bases from J, the junction kept 10 bases outside the gene matches. The CDR3, as DNA: TGTGCCAGCAGCTCCTCTCCCCCGGGACTAGACAATGAGCAGTTCTTC. Its translation: CASSSSPPGLDNEQFF. The complete variable domain, with remaining parts taken from reference TRBV7-8 and TRBJ2-1, reads GAGVSQSPRYKVAKRGQDVALRCDPISGHVSLFWYQQALGQGPEFLTYFQNEAQLDKSGLPSDRFFAERPEGSVSTLKIQRTQQEDSAVYLCASSSSPPGLDNEQFFGPGTRLTVL.

This clone showed up just once. This chain links TRBV10-3 with TRBJ2-1; no definite D call. Germline loops: CDR1 ENHRY, CDR2 SYGVKD. This CDR3 spans 14 amino acids. V was clipped by 7 bases and J by 0 bases, with 10 bases between them. The CDR3 is CAIKSVSSYNEQFF. DNA of the CDR3: TGTGCCATCAAATCGGTAAGCTCCTACAATGAGCAGTTCTTC.

The chain uses TRBV9 and TRBJ2-1; 12 bases map to TRBD2. Germline-derived CDR1 and CDR2 are SGDLS and YYNGEE. The ends lost 4 bases at V and 4 bases at J; junction bases unmatched: 6. The CDR3 consists of 16 residues. Here the CDR3 reads CASSMTSGSSYNEQFF. The CDR3 nucleotides read TGTGCCAGCAGCATGACTAGCGGGAGTAGTTACAATGAGCAGTTCTTC. Together with reference TRBV9 and TRBJ2-1, the CDR3 gives the full variable domain: DSGVTQTPKHLITATGQRVTLRCSPRSGDLSVYWYQQSLDQGLQFLIQYYNGEERAKGNILERFSAQQFPDLHSELNLSSLELGDSALYFCASSMTSGSSYNEQFFGPGTRLTVL.

The rearrangement links TRBV9 to TRBJ2-3; 7 bases map to TRBD1. The CDR3 contains 13 residues. The V and J ends lost 4 bases and 5 bases, in that order; junction bases with no gene match: 4. Germline values: CDR1 SGDLS, CDR2 YYNGEE. The CDR3 region has the DNA TGTGCCAGCAGCATAAACAGGGGAGATACGCAGTATTTT. Its translation is CASSINRGDTQYF.

The CDR3, as DNA: TGCGCCAGCAGCCAAGAGGGGCTCCAAGAGACCCAGTACTTC. It encodes CASSQEGLQETQYF. The chain employs TRBV4-1 and TRBJ2-5, with D perhaps TRBD1 (5 bases). Trimming cost V 0 bases and J 1 base, with 6 bases left between them. The CDR3 covers 14 residues. Germline loops: CDR1 MGHRA, CDR2 YSYEKL.

V usage is TRBV29-1 and J usage is TRBJ2-3; TRBD1 matches at 7 bases. V shed 1 base and J 1 base; nucleotides not matched to a gene: 2. Germline V gives CDR1 SQVTM, CDR2 ANQGSEA. The CDR3 is 14 amino acids. The CDR3: CSVEATGGTDTQYF. The CDR3 DNA reads TGCAGCGTTGAAGCTACAGGGGGCACAGATACGCAGTATTTT.

The chain employs TRBV7-9 and TRBJ2-1; 7 bases match TRBD2. Germline CDR1 and CDR2: SEHNR and FQNEAQ (reference sequence). This CDR3 contains 15 residues. Unmatched junction bases numbered 8, after V lost 1 base and J lost 8 bases. The CDR3 coding sequence is TGTGCCAGCAGCTTAGTCGGCGGGAGTCTCGATGAGCAGTTCTTC. Translation: CASSLVGGSLDEQFF.

This chain links TRBV27 with TRBJ2-7; no clear D gene. The CDR3 sequence is 13 residues long. The germline CDR1 and CDR2 sequences are MNHEY and SMNVEV (reference sequence). V was trimmed by 6 bases and J by 2 bases, leaving 11 bases between them. CDR3 region: CASRLSLAYEQYF. The CDR3 coding sequence is TGTGCCAGCAGATTGAGTCTTGCCTACGAGCAGTACTTC.

The chain links TRBV5-4 to TRBJ2-2; 9 bases match TRBD1. CDR1 and CDR2 (germline): SGHNT, YYREEE (reference sequence). The CDR3 runs 16 residues. The J segment lost 7 bases and the V segment lost 4 bases, leaving 11 bases of the junction unmatched. Here the CDR3 DNA reads TGTGCCAGCAGCAAGACAGGGGGGCTAGCAGGCGGGGAGCTGTTTTTT. Translation: CASSKTGGLAGGELFF. Based on the CDR3 plus reference TRBV5-4 and TRBJ2-2, the full variable domain is ETGVTQSPTHLIKTRGQQVTLRCSSQSGHNTVSWYQQALGQGPQFIFQYYREEENGRGNFPPRFSGLQFPNYSSELNVNALELDDSALYLCASSKTGGLAGGELFFGEGSRLTVL.

The V call is TRBV7-9, the J call TRBJ2-1; 7 bases line up with TRBD2. J lost 1 base, V lost 6 bases, and 0 bases had no gene match. Germline loops: CDR1 SEHNR, CDR2 FQNEAQ (reference sequence). The CDR3 has 13 amino acids. The CDR3 DNA is TGTGCCAGCAGGGGGGGGTCCTACAATGAGCAGTTCTTC. Encoded protein: CASRGGSYNEQFF. Based on the CDR3 plus reference TRBV7-9 and TRBJ2-1, the full variable domain is DTGVSQNPRHKITKRGQNVTFRCDPISEHNRLYWYRQTLGQGPEFLTYFQNEAQLEKSRLLSDRFSAERPKGSFSTLEIQRTEQGDSAMYLCASRGGSYNEQFFGPGTRLTVL.

The table lists this clone with a count of one. The gene calls are TRBV19 and TRBJ2-1; D is possibly TRBD2 (6 bases). CDR3 size: 13 residues. Germline V gene lookup returns CDR1 LNHDA and CDR2 SQIVND (reference sequence). With 5 bases removed from V and 9 bases from J, the gap between germline ends came to 14 bases. CDR3 residues: CASSETGVFEQFF. CDR3 nucleotide sequence: TGTGCCAGTAGTGAAACGGGGGTTTTTGAGCAGTTCTTC.

The rearrangement links TRBV2 to TRBJ2-5, with 8 bases matching TRBD1. This CDR3 contains 14 residues. V shed 8 bases and J 1 base; nucleotides not matched to a gene: 6. CDR1 and CDR2 from the germline V gene are SNHLY and FYNNEI. The DNA for the CDR3 is TGTGCCAGCGAGGCGGGACAGGTCCAAGAGACCCAGTACTTC. Its translation: CASEAGQVQETQYF.

This clone has a single count. The V and J genes are TRBV7-6 and TRBJ2-3; tentative D call: TRBD2 (6 bases). The CDR3 totals 15 residues. CDR1 and CDR2 from the germline V gene are SGHVS and FNYEAQ. The V end was cut by 1 base, the J end by 4 bases, with 12 bases between. As DNA, the CDR3 is TGTGCCAGCAGCTTAGGGGCGGGGTGGTCAGATACGCAGTATTTT. This sequence encodes CASSLGAGWSDTQYF.

The chain is built from TRBV10-2 and TRBJ1-1, with TRBD1 matching over 7 bases. Germline lookup yields CDR1 WSHSY and CDR2 SAAADI. This CDR3 has 14 residues. J was trimmed by 5 bases and V by 2 bases; bases with no gene match: 5. The chain's CDR3 is CASSEAAGGTEAFF. In DNA form, the CDR3 reads TGCGCCAGCAGTGAGGCGGCAGGGGGGACTGAAGCTTTCTTT.

This chain uses TRBV5-1 with TRBJ2-5; possible D gene TRBD2, 6 bases. The V and J ends lost 0 bases and 4 bases respectively, with 16 bases between them. The length of the CDR3 is 16 residues. CDR1 SGHRS and CDR2 YFSETQ come from the germline V gene. The CDR3 DNA sequence: TGCGCCAGCAGCTTGGCCTTAACTACCGGGGGAGAGACCCAGTACTTC. Translated: CASSLALTTGGETQYF.

This sequence joins TRBV9 and TRBJ1-2; 7 bases map to TRBD1. The junction had 4 bases not matched to a gene; V was cut back by 7 bases and J by 7 bases. Germline values: CDR1 SGDLS, CDR2 YYNGEE. CDR3 length: 11 residues. The CDR3 loop reads CASVKGAGYTF. The CDR3 DNA is TGTGCCAGCGTAAAGGGGGCTGGCTACACCTTC.

V and J are TRBV19 and TRBJ2-1; D ambiguous. CDR3 length: 14 amino acids. CDR1 and CDR2 from the germline V gene are LNHDA and SQIVND (reference sequence). V was clipped by 7 bases and J by 7 bases, with 17 bases between them. In nucleotides, the CDR3 is TGTGCCAGTATCTCCCTAGTTGGCGGTAATGAGCAGTTCTTC. Translation: CASISLVGGNEQFF.

The chain employs TRBV27 and TRBJ2-5; D is unclear. The J call is doubtful: the DNA matches TRBJ2-7 better. The CDR3 extends over 14 amino acids. The germline V gene has CDR1 MNHEY and CDR2 SMNVEV (reference sequence). The CDR3 loop reads CASSPLNLAYEQYF. The CDR3 coding sequence is TGTGCCAGCAGTCCCCTAAACCTCGCCTACGAGCAGTACTTC.

This chain links TRBV28 with TRBJ2-2; 10 nucleotides line up with TRBD1. The CDR3 runs to 17 residues. Germline V lookup: CDR1 MDHEN, CDR2 SYDVKM. The trim removed 4 bases at V and 3 bases at J, leaving 8 bases unmatched. The CDR3 DNA follows: TGTGCCAGCAGTTCCCGTGACAGGGGGCGAGACACCGGGGAGCTGTTTTTT. This sequence encodes CASSSRDRGRDTGELFF.

The chain uses TRBV27 and TRBJ2-7; a possible D gene is TRBD2 (5 bases). There are 15 residues in the CDR3. The germline CDR1 and CDR2 sequences are MNHEY and SMNVEV (reference sequence). Trimming took 5 bases from V and 5 from J, leaving 19 bases between them. The DNA for the CDR3 is TGTGCCAGCAGTCGTGTTTATCCCGGAGGTAACGAGCAGTACTTC. Residues: CASSRVYPGGNEQYF.

The gene calls are TRBV18 and TRBJ2-7, with a possible D match to TRBD2 (5 bases). Per germline, CDR1 KGHSH and CDR2 LQKENI. The CDR3 has 13 residues. Trimming took 5 bases from V and 3 from J, leaving 11 bases between them. CDR3 coding DNA: TGTGCCAGCTCAGTCGGGGAGAACTACGAGCAGTACTTC. This codes for CASSVGENYEQYF.

The genes are TRBV19 and TRBJ2-5; 7 nucleotides match TRBD2. Trimming at V came to 10 bases and at J to 0 bases, leaving 8 bases not matched to a gene. The CDR3 spans 14 residues. The germline V gene encodes CDR1 LNHDA and CDR2 SQIVND (reference sequence). The chain's CDR3 is CATHSGDYQETQYF. CDR3 DNA sequence: TGTGCCACCCACAGCGGGGATTACCAAGAGACCCAGTACTTC.

The chain couples TRBV7-8 to TRBJ1-1; D perhaps matches TRBD1 (5 bases). Germline V gives CDR1 SGHVS, CDR2 FQNEAQ. The CDR3 covers 16 residues. The V and J ends lost 1 base and 7 bases respectively, with 19 bases between them. The CDR3 protein is CASSLVGGQGSVEAFF. CDR3 in DNA: TGTGCCAGCAGCTTAGTAGGTGGGCAGGGAAGTGTTGAAGCTTTCTTT. The full variable domain, in which reference TRBV7-8 and TRBJ1-1 provide the parts outside the CDR3, is GAGVSQSPRYKVAKRGQDVALRCDPISGHVSLFWYQQALGQGPEFLTYFQNEAQLDKSGLPSDRFFAERPEGSVSTLKIQRTQQEDSAVYLCASSLVGGQGSVEAFFGQGTRLTVV.

In its sample, this clone was seen once. V is TRBV7-9 and J is TRBJ2-3, with 7 bases lining up with TRBD2. V lost 1 base and J lost 3; bases outside the gene matches: 7. The CDR3 runs 16 residues. The germline V gene encodes CDR1 SEHNR and CDR2 FQNEAQ (reference sequence). Written as DNA, the CDR3 is TGTGCCAGCAGCTTAGAGGCGGCGGGAGAGACAGATACGCAGTATTTT. This translates into CASSLEAAGETDTQYF. The variable domain in full, with the rest retrieved from reference TRBV7-9 and TRBJ2-3, is DTGVSQNPRHKITKRGQNVTFRCDPISEHNRLYWYRQTLGQGPEFLTYFQNEAQLEKSRLLSDRFSAERPKGSFSTLEIQRTEQGDSAMYLCASSLEAAGETDTQYFGPGTRLTVL.

The chain carries TRBV5-1 and TRBJ1-2; TRBD1 matches 10 bases. The germline gives CDR1 SGHRS, CDR2 YFSETQ. The V segment lost 4 bases and the J segment 4 bases; nucleotides outside the gene matches: 7. This CDR3 is built from 15 residues. The CDR3: CASSMSTGGGYGYTF. DNA of the CDR3: TGCGCCAGCAGCATGTCGACAGGGGGCGGCTATGGCTACACCTTC. The variable domain in full, with the rest retrieved from reference TRBV5-1 and TRBJ1-2, is KAGVTQTPRYLIKTRGQQVTLSCSPISGHRSVSWYQQTPGQGLQFLFEYFSETQRNKGNFPGRFSGRQFSNSRSEMNVSTLELGDSALYLCASSMSTGGGYGYTFGSGTRLTVV.